Listed below are T cell receptor beta chains from one sample, sequenced in a study of CXCR3-negative and CXCR3-positive naive CD8 T cells. TCRdb reanalyzed the 5' RACE reads, giving one entry per CDR3 protein sequence and no DNA. This sample contains about 41,000 distinct CDR3 sequences. Specimen: naive CXCR3- CD8+ T cells from blood. The receptors stem from a human donor in good health. Some clones in this sample may be carry-over from other donors' samples. Both conserved end residues are part of each CDR3. Not all rows give a size; the values are once, few, many and, for expanded clones, a class.

14,TRBJ2-1,.,TRBV29-1,CSVEGTGSYNEQFF
15,TRBJ1-1,.,TRBV7-3,CASSSGGGPGTEAFF
14,TRBJ1-2,.,TRBV29-1,CSVEDPGASYGYTF
14,TRBJ1-2,medium-sized,TRBV4-3,CASSQEAQSRGYTF
16,TRBJ1-5,.,TRBV12-3/TRBV12-4,CASSLGGTGSGQPQHF
13,TRBJ2-1,.,TRBV5-4,CASSLAQGNEQFF
15,TRBJ2-1,.,TRBV20-1,CSAATSGGVRGEQFF
15,TRBJ2-1,.,TRBV27,CASSLWGGGYNEQFF
15,TRBJ2-2,.,TRBV29-1,CSVVWQGRANGELFF
15,TRBJ2-7,.,TRBV15,CATRHPLGASYEQYF
15,TRBJ1-2,.,TRBV6-6,CASIQEQGRFYGYTF
15,TRBJ2-7,.,TRBV6-2/TRBV6-3,CASSYSGSAAAEQYF
15,TRBJ2-7,.,TRBV28,CASSSQLLARNEQYF
15,TRBJ2-3,.,TRBV29-1,CSVNRGRPGTDTQYF
15,TRBJ2-1,.,TRBV15,CATSSRTTQINEQFF
15,TRBJ1-4,.,TRBV23-1,CASSQSGEDKEKLFF
12,TRBJ2-7,.,TRBV2,CASMGQSYEQYF
15,TRBJ1-1,.,TRBV5-1,CASSLDPTLNTEAFF
13,TRBJ1-2,.,TRBV28,CASNPAENYGYTF
13,TRBJ2-7,.,TRBV27,CASSYQDGYEQYF
15,TRBJ2-1,.,TRBV10-2,CASIASGGELNEQFF
12,TRBJ1-2,.,TRBV29-1,CSVEMGGLGYTF
13,TRBJ1-1,.,TRBV9,CASSVVGQGEAFF
15,TRBJ2-1,.,TRBV7-2,CASSLFGSSYNEQFF
15,TRBJ2-7,.,TRBV14,CASSKQEDLSYEQYF
13,TRBJ2-1,.,TRBV6-6,CASSYSPGNEQFF
13,TRBJ2-7,.,TRBV7-9,CASSLDGGDEQYF
12,TRBJ1-3,.,TRBV20-1,CSPTPAGNTIYF
13,TRBJ2-5,.,TRBV28,CASSLYRGETQYF